The T cell receptor (beta chain) described here comes from a study of blood T cells in healthy people across ages. Donors gave around 9.3 milliliters of peripheral blood apiece. PCR was performed a second time for about 7 to 12 cycles using a sample-barcoded 5' primer and a J-beta primer mix. Each of the samples gave a minimum of 2.5 million paired-end reads that contained CDR3. MiXCR, applied by TCRdb to the 5' RACE reads, yields one record per CDR3 protein. The table shows 1.5 million to 2 million distinct CDR3 sequences, with about 31% occurring only once. The J segment lost 2 bases and the V segment lost 3 bases, leaving 8 bases of the junction unmatched. Germline loops: CDR1 SGDLS, CDR2 YYNGEE. This CDR3 is 15 amino acids long.

This sequence joins TRBV9 and TRBJ2-7; 7 nucleotides match TRBD1. The sequenced sample was blood. This receptor was identified in a young woman in good health. The CDR3 nucleotides are TGTGCCAGCAGCGCCCGGGACAGTCGGGCCTACGAGCAGTACTTC. Translating it yields CASSARDSRAYEQYF.